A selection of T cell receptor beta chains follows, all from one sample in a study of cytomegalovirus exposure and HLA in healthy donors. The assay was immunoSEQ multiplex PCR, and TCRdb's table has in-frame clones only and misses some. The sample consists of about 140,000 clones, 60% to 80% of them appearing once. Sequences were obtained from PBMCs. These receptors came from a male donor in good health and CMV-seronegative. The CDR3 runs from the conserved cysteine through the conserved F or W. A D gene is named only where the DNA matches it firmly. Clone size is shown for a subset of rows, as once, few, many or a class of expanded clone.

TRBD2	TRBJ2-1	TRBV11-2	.	CASSRRPPTSGQNNEQFF	TGTGCCAGCAGCCGACGCCCCCCGACTAGCGGCCAAAACAATGAGCAGTTCTTC
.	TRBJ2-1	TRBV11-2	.	CASSPLSSSYNEQFF	TGTGCCAGCAGCCCCCTTTCGAGCTCCTACAATGAGCAGTTCTTC
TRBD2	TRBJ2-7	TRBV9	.	CASSVAGTSGTYEQYF	TGTGCCAGCAGCGTAGCTGGGACTAGCGGGACCTACGAGCAGTACTTC
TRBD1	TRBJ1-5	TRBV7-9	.	CASSAPGTGNQPQHF	TGTGCCAGCAGCGCCCCCGGGACAGGGAATCAGCCCCAGCATTTT
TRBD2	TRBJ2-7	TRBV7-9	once	CASSLAGGEQYF	TGTGCCAGCAGCTTAGCGGGGGGGGAGCAGTACTTC
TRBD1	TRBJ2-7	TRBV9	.	CASSPRQGIYEQYF	TGTGCCAGCAGCCCCCGACAGGGAATTTACGAGCAGTACTTC
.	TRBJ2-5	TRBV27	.	CASRGHLQETQYF	TGTGCCAGCAGGGGGCACCTCCAAGAGACCCAGTACTTC
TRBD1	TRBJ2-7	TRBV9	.	CASSAGTGVSYEQYF	TGTGCCAGCAGCGCCGGGACAGGGGTGAGTTACGAGCAGTACTTC
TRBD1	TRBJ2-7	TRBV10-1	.	CASSRDRVREQYF	TGCGCCAGCAGCAGGGACAGGGTGCGCGAGCAGTACTTC
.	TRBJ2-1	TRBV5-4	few	CASSRRQADNEQFF	TGTGCCAGCAGCCGGAGGCAGGCCGACAATGAGCAGTTCTTC
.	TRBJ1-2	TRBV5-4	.	CASSSTGYGYTF	TGTGCCAGCAGCTCGACGGGCTATGGCTACACCTTC
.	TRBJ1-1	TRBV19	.	CASSVLGGKAFF	TGTGCCAGTAGTGTCTTAGGAGGGAAAGCTTTCTTT
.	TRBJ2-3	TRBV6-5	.	CASSKDFRGTQYF	TGTGCCAGCAGTAAGGATTTCAGGGGTACGCAGTATTTT
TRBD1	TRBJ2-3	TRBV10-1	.	CASKIRTGGTDTQYF	TGCGCCAGCAAGATAAGGACAGGGGGCACAGATACGCAGTATTTT
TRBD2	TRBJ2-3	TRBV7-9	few	CASSLETGLAGDTQYF	TGTGCCAGCAGCTTAGAGACTGGGCTAGCGGGAGATACGCAGTATTTT
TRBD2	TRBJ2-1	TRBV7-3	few	CASSRGLVGNEQFF	TGTGCCAGCAGCCGCGGACTAGTTGGAAATGAGCAGTTCTTC
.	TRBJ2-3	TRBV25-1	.	CASSDGQRTSTDTQYF	TGTGCCAGCAGTGACGGACAGCGGACTAGCACAGATACGCAGTATTTT
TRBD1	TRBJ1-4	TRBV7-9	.	CASSLGQSNEKLFF	TGTGCCAGCAGCCTGGGACAGAGTAATGAAAAACTGTTTTTT
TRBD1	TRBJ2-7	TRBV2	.	CASTVDRGHYEQYF	TGTGCCAGCACCGTGGACAGGGGGCACTACGAGCAGTACTTC
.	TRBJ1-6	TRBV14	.	CASSQGTVPLHF	TGTGCCAGCAGCCAAGGGACTGTCCCCCTCCACTTT
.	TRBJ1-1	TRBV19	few	CASSGPHRGSNTEAFF	TGTGCCAGTAGTGGACCTCATCGGGGGTCAAACACTGAAGCTTTCTTT
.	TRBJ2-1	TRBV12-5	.	CASGWWRGTYNEQFF	TGTGCTAGTGGTTGGTGGCGGGGTACCTACAATGAGCAGTTCTTC
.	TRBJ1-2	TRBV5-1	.	CASSLSDSYGYTF	TGCGCCAGCAGCTTGAGTGACTCCTATGGCTACACCTTC
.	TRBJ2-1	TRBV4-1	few	CASSPTLPSYNEQFF	TGCGCCAGCAGCCCCACACTACCCTCCTACAATGAGCAGTTCTTC
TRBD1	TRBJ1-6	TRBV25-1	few	CASSEWGTGALSPLHF	TGTGCCAGCAGTGAATGGGGGACAGGGGCTCTTTCACCCCTCCACTTT
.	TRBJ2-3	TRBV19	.	CASTRTDGERYF	TGTGCCAGTACGCGTACTGACGGGGAGCGGTATTTT
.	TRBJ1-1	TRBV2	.	CASSDVPGGEAFF	TGTGCCAGCAGTGACGTGCCCGGGGGAGAAGCTTTCTTT
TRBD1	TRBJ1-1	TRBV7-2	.	CASILDRGMNTEAFF	TGTGCCAGCATCCTAGACAGGGGCATGAACACTGAAGCTTTCTTT
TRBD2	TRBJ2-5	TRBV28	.	CASEGLAGPETQYF	TGTGCCAGTGAGGGACTAGCGGGGCCTGAGACCCAATACTTC
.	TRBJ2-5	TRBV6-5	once	CASRPTRNQETKYF	TGTGCCAGCAGGCCGACTAGGAATCAAGAGACCAAGTACTTC
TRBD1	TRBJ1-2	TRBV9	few	CASSQAGQPYYGYTF	TGTGCCAGCAGCCAGGCGGGACAGCCATACTATGGCTACACCTTC
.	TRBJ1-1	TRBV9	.	CASSSRTEAGTNTEAFF	TGTGCCAGCAGCTCCCGCACAGAGGCGGGAACGAACACTGAAGCTTTCTTT
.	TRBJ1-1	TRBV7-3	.	CASSKGVNTEAFF	TGTGCCAGCAGCAAAGGGGTGAACACTGAAGCTTTCTTT
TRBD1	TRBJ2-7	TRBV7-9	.	CASSTRTGGNEQYF	TGTGCCAGCAGCACCCGGACAGGGGGCAACGAGCAGTATTTC
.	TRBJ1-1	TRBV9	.	CASGRLNTEAFF	TGTGCCAGCGGGCGCCTGAACACTGAAGCTTTCTTT
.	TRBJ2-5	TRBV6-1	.	CASSIGSKETQYF	TGTGCCAGCAGTATCGGGAGTAAGGAGACCCAGTACTTC
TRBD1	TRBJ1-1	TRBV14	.	CASSQARGQGARITEAFF	TGTGCCAGCAGCCAAGCCCGGGGGCAGGGGGCGAGGATCACTGAAGCTTTCTTT
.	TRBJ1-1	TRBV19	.	CASKPNRMNTEAFF	TGTGCCAGTAAACCAAACAGAATGAACACTGAAGCTTTCTTT
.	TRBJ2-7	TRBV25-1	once	CASREGGFSYEQYF	TGTGCCAGCAGAGAGGGGGGGTTCTCCTACGAGCAGTACTTC
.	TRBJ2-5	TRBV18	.	CASSRGQGGETQYF	TGTGCCAGCTCACGGGGCCAGGGGGGAGAGACCCAGTACTTC
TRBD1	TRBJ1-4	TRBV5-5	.	CASSPRGLNEKLFF	TGTGCCAGCAGCCCCAGGGGGCTTAATGAAAAACTGTTTTTT